Included here is one T cell receptor beta chain sequence, with context. The source of the sample is a study of blood T cell repertoires in COVID-19. TCRdb's table, derived via immunoSEQ multiplex PCR, lists solely in-frame clones and lacks some. The sample holds 200,000 to 250,000 clones; around 90% are singletons and the top ten take around 3.7%. Per germline, CDR1 SGDLS and CDR2 YYNGEE. This CDR3 contains 16 residues. V dropped 7 bases and J dropped 2; count of bases not matched to a gene: 11. The origin of this receptor is a woman aged 25-40 years who had been exposed to COVID-19. The gene calls are TRBV9 and TRBJ2-2; 7 bases agree with TRBD2. Sequencing used PBMCs or T cells enriched from blood (not recorded which). CDR3 sequence: CASDKSGMGNTGELFF. DNA for the CDR3: TGTGCCAGCGACAAGAGCGGGATGGGAAACACCGGGGAGCTGTTTTTT.